This T cell receptor beta chain was found in a study of regulatory T cells in long-lasting Graves disease. Study results and caveats: Persistent patients shared more public clonotypes (about 2,800) than newly diagnosed patients (966).

This clonotype has only a few counts. Its antigen is undetermined. This may stem from a read error, because a much larger clone lies one nucleotide away. Stated time point: newly diagnosed GD, antithyroid drugs for less than 3 months. Extracted RNA from PBMCs served as the source of the TCR library. Investigators prepared the TCR beta libraries by applying iRepertoire HTBI primers and Arm-PCR of CDR3 regions. From the multiplex PCR reads, TCRdb called clonotypes with MiXCR, one entry per CDR3 protein. The profile shows around 450,000 distinct CDR3 sequences, roughly 16% of them singletons. Separately, the same data were catalogued under a study of T cells in Graves' hyperthyroidism and ophthalmopathy.

This TCR was sampled from a man aged 35 to 55 with Graves disease. The sequencing here drew on peripheral blood mononuclear cells (PBMCs), taken at new diagnosis, from a patient treated with antithyroid drugs.

The CDR3 protein is CASSLGAGNCGYTF. As DNA, the CDR3 is TGTGCCAGCAGCTTGGGGGCAGGGAACTGTGGCTACACCTTC. The gene calls are TRBV7-3 and TRBJ1-2; tentatively, D is TRBD1 (6 bases). Germline V gene data show CDR1 as SGHTA and CDR2 as FQGTGA. The CDR3 sequence is 14 residues long.